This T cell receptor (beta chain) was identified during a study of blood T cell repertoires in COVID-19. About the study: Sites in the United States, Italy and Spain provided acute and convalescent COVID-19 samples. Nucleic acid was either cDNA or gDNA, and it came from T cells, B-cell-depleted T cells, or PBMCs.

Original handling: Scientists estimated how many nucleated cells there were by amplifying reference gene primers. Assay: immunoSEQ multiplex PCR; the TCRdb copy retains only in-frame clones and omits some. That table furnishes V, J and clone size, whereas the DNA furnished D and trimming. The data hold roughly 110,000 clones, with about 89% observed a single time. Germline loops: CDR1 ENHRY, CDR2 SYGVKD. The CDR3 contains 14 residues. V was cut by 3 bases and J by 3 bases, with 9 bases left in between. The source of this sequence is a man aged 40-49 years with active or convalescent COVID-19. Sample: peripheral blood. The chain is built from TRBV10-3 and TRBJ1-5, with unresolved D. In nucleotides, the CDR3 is TGTGCCATCAGTGATAACACAGTCAATCAGCCCCAGCATTTT. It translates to CAISDNTVNQPQHF.